The entry below gives a single TCR beta chain sequence along with its context. Its antigen remains unknown. The PCR used 60 Vbeta and 13 Jbeta primers. Assay: immunoSEQ multiplex PCR; the TCRdb copy retains only in-frame clones and omits some. Of 110,000 to 150,000 clones in the sample, roughly four fifths were seen once. This specimen comes from a study of cytomegalovirus exposure and HLA in healthy donors. Per the germline V gene, CDR1 is SNHLY and CDR2 is FYNNEI. The CDR3 spans 15 residues. Broader study findings: The study labeled fewer than 200 TCR beta chains cytomegalovirus-associated.

The source of this sequence is a male donor in good health and CMV-seronegative. The source material was PBMCs. The chain employs TRBV2 and TRBJ2-5, with D perhaps TRBD2 (5 bases). The closer fit of TRBJ2-7 to the DNA end suggests the J call may be wrong. CDR3 in amino acids: CASSEVAGVGYEQYF. CDR3 nucleotides: TGTGCCAGCAGTGAAGTCGCCGGGGTTGGGTACGAGCAGTACTTC.